These 32 T cell receptor beta chains were all obtained from the same sample, sequenced in a study of shared clonotypes between healthy human individuals. Generated by immunoSEQ multiplex PCR, the TCRdb table keeps only in-frame clones and is missing some. Found here are around 2,000,000 clones, 85% to 95% of them singletons; the top ten hold more than 0.1%. Sequencing used naive CD4+ T cells sorted from blood. Regarding subset: CD45RA+ positively selected. The receptors come from a man in his late teens or twenties in good health.

The count of this clone is one. The V call is TRBV13, the J call TRBJ2-5, with TRBD2 matching 9 bases. V lost 1 base, J lost 3 bases, and 9 bases stayed unmatched. There are 17 residues in the CDR3. The germline V gene has CDR1 PRHDT and CDR2 FYEKMQ (reference sequence). CDR3 loop: CASSLDPRAGGKETQYF. CDR3 nucleotide sequence: TGTGCCAGCAGCTTAGACCCCAGGGCGGGGGGGAAAGAGACCCAGTACTTC.

V is TRBV9 and J is TRBJ1-5; no clear D gene. The length of the CDR3 is 17 residues. Trimming left V 2 bases short and J 4 bases short, with 19 bases between. Germline loops: CDR1 SGDLS, CDR2 YYNGEE. CDR3 residues: CASSVSKGTGGNQPQHF. The CDR3 bases are TGTGCCAGCAGCGTTAGTAAGGGAACCGGAGGTAATCAGCCCCAGCATTTT.

This chain joins TRBV2 and TRBJ1-6; D is undetermined. The germline V gene has CDR1 SNHLY and CDR2 FYNNEI. Deletions cut 4 bases from V and 5 bases from J, with 12 bases between. The CDR3 length is 15 residues. The CDR3 loop reads CASSGSRVNNSPLHF. CDR3 DNA sequence: TGTGCCAGCAGTGGATCTAGGGTAAATAATTCACCCCTCCACTTT.

The chain carries TRBV4-2 and TRBJ2-3; D uncertain. Germline-derived CDR1 and CDR2 are LGHNA and YNFKEQ. The CDR3 covers 14 residues. Trimming left V 2 bases short and J 0 bases short, with 6 bases between. For the CDR3, the DNA is TGTGCCAGCAGCCAATTGGGCAGCACAGATACGCAGTATTTT. Translation gives CASSQLGSTDTQYF.

This clone was detected only once. The V gene is TRBV9, the J gene TRBJ1-5, with TRBD1 matching 9 bases. After removal of 3 bases from V and 0 bases from J, the junction contained 1 base not matched to a gene. The CDR3 has 15 amino acids. Germline V CDR1 and CDR2: SGDLS, YYNGEE. The CDR3 DNA reads as TGTGCCAGCAGCGGGACAGGGGCTAGCAATCAGCCCCAGCATTTT. As protein: CASSGTGASNQPQHF.

V is TRBV6-1 and J is TRBJ1-3; 9 bases align to TRBD1. The CDR3 is made up of 15 amino acids. Germline CDR1 reads MNHNS; CDR2 reads SASEGT. The V gene end was trimmed by 9 bases and the J gene end by 0 bases; junction bases not matched to a gene: 6. CDR3 DNA sequence: TGTGCCAGTTTACAGGGGGCCCCCTCTGGAAACACCATATATTTT. Its translation is CASLQGAPSGNTIYF.

The chain links TRBV19 to TRBJ2-7; TRBD2 matches at 9 bases. The CDR3 consists of 18 residues. Looked up from germline, CDR1 is LNHDA and CDR2 is SQIVND (reference sequence). V shed 4 bases, J shed 5 bases, and the junction held 18 bases outside the gene matches. The CDR3 is CASSTQLYKTSGHHEQYF. In DNA, the CDR3 is TGTGCCAGTAGTACCCAACTCTATAAGACTAGCGGCCATCACGAGCAGTACTTC.

The chain employs TRBV7-9 and TRBJ2-7, with D uncertain. The CDR3 is 14 amino acids. V lost 1 base, J lost 6 bases, and 13 bases lay in between. The germline CDR1 and CDR2 sequences are SEHNR and FQNEAQ (reference sequence). The CDR3, as DNA: TGTGCCAGCAGCTTAGAGGGCCGGTCCGGCGAGCAGTACTTC. It yields the protein CASSLEGRSGEQYF.

The chain is built from TRBV2 and TRBJ1-1, with D maybe TRBD1 (6 bases). CDR1 and CDR2 (germline): SNHLY, FYNNEI. The CDR3 runs to 15 residues. With 5 bases removed from V and 5 bases from J, the gap between germline ends came to 18 bases. In nucleotides, the CDR3 is TGTGCCAGCAGTCGTCTCCGGACAGAGACTACTGAAGCTTTCTTT. Protein product: CASSRLRTETTEAFF.

The chain joins TRBV18 to TRBJ1-6; 7 bases line up with TRBD1. Losses at the gene ends were 3 bases for V and 8 bases for J; bases not matched to a gene: 7. The CDR3 is 15 amino acids. CDR1 KGHSH and CDR2 LQKENI come from the germline V gene. CDR3 region: CASSPGTVVDSPLHF. The CDR3 coding sequence is TGTGCCAGCTCACCCGGGACAGTGGTAGATTCACCCCTCCACTTT.

The V gene is TRBV7-9, the J gene TRBJ2-7, with D possibly matching TRBD2 (6 bases). Looked up from germline, CDR1 is SEHNR and CDR2 is FQNEAQ (reference sequence). Between the trimmed V and J ends, which lost 1 base and 7 bases, there was a span of 23 bases. The CDR3 is 17 amino acids. Written as DNA, the CDR3 is TGTGCCAGCAGCTTAGTGGCAGGAGGCGGGGCGGCGAGGGAGCAGTACTTC. It yields the protein CASSLVAGGGAAREQYF.

This chain uses TRBV5-6 with TRBJ2-3, with D possibly being TRBD2 (7 bases). The CDR3 is 14 amino acids. Per germline, CDR1 SGHDT and CDR2 YYEEEE. Trimming removed 3 bases at V and 4 bases at J, with 12 bases between. CDR3 region: CASSSTGGADTQYF. DNA for the CDR3: TGTGCCAGCAGCTCGACGGGGGGCGCAGATACGCAGTATTTT.

The chain employs TRBV15 and TRBJ2-7, with D possibly being TRBD1 or TRBD2 (7 bases each). This CDR3 has 16 residues. CDR1 and CDR2 from the germline V gene are LNHNV and YYDKDF (reference sequence). V shed 5 bases and J shed 2 bases, with 19 bases lying between them. The CDR3 loop reads CATSASRGTVAYEQYF. CDR3 in DNA: TGTGCCACCAGCGCGTCGCGGGGGACAGTCGCCTACGAGCAGTACTTC.

J is TRBJ2-7 and V is TRBV11-2, with TRBD1 as a possible D gene (5 bases). The CDR3 loop spans 14 amino acids. Germline-derived CDR1 and CDR2 are SGHAT and FQNNGV. Trimming removed 4 bases from V and 3 bases from J, with 13 bases in between. CDR3 coding DNA: TGTGCCAGCAGCTGGGGCATAGTTGGCTACGAGCAGTACTTC. Protein sequence: CASSWGIVGYEQYF.

This clone was seen once. This chain joins TRBV25-1 and TRBJ1-2, with a weak D call TRBD1 (5 bases). Trimming pared 2 bases from V and 8 bases from J, leaving 12 bases between. Germline loops: CDR1 MGHDK, CDR2 SYGVNS. CDR3 length: 13 amino acids. The CDR3 bases are TGTGCCAGCAGTGAAGCTGGGGCAGGAGGCTACACCTTC. Protein product: CASSEAGAGGYTF.

V is TRBV5-4 and J is TRBJ2-5, with D perhaps assigned TRBD1 or TRBD2 (6 bases each). The germline CDR1 and CDR2 sequences are SGHNT and YYREEE (reference sequence). CDR3 size: 14 residues. V was shortened by 2 bases and J by 4 bases, with 12 bases between the two germline ends. The DNA for the CDR3 is TGTGCCAGCAGCTTTAAGGGGGGCATAGAGACCCAGTACTTC. Translation gives CASSFKGGIETQYF. Looking up the rest from reference TRBV5-4 and TRBJ2-5 gives the full variable domain: ETGVTQSPTHLIKTRGQQVTLRCSSQSGHNTVSWYQQALGQGPQFIFQYYREEENGRGNFPPRFSGLQFPNYSSELNVNALELDDSALYLCASSFKGGIETQYFGPGTRLLVL.

This rearrangement joins TRBV5-4 to TRBJ2-7; tentative D call: TRBD2 (7 bases). The CDR3 covers 15 residues. Germline CDR1 is SGHNT and CDR2 is YYREEE (reference sequence). Trimming removed 4 bases at V and 2 bases at J, with 16 bases between. The CDR3 region is CASSRGASEPYEQYF. CDR3 sequence (DNA): TGTGCCAGCAGCCGGGGGGCCAGCGAGCCCTACGAGCAGTACTTC.

The chain combines TRBV6-5 with TRBJ1-3, with a tentative D call TRBD1 (5 bases). CDR1 and CDR2 from the germline V gene are MNHEY and SVGAGI. V gave up 8 bases and J gave up 2 bases, with 10 bases separating them. The CDR3 totals 13 residues. This chain's CDR3 is CASGRGTGNTIYF. CDR3 nucleotide sequence: TGTGCCAGCGGGAGGGGCACTGGAAACACCATATATTTT.

V gene TRBV25-1 combines with J gene TRBJ2-5, with TRBD1 identical over 7 bases. V was pared by 6 bases and J by 5 bases, with 9 bases of the junction left unmatched. From germline, CDR1 is MGHDK and CDR2 SYGVNS. CDR3 length: 14 amino acids. CDR3 in amino acids: CASRPTGPSETQYF. In DNA form, the CDR3 reads TGTGCCAGCAGGCCGACAGGGCCATCGGAGACCCAGTACTTC. Together with reference TRBV25-1 and TRBJ2-5, the CDR3 gives the full variable domain: EADIYQTPRYLVIGTGKKITLECSQTMGHDKMYWYQQDPGMELHLIHYSYGVNSTEKGDLSSESTVSRIRTEHFPLTLESARPSHTSQYLCASRPTGPSETQYFGPGTRLLVL.

Written as DNA, the CDR3 is TGTGCCAGCAGCCAACAGAGGACAGGGAGCGGAGAGACCCAGTACTTC. It translates to CASSQQRTGSGETQYF. The chain carries TRBV7-2 and TRBJ2-5; TRBD1 matches at 8 bases. The junction had 12 bases not matched to a gene; V was cut back by 5 bases and J by 4 bases. The CDR3 totals 16 residues. CDR1 is SGHTA, CDR2 FQGNSA, per germline.

The chain recombines TRBV5-1 with TRBJ2-7; tentative D call: TRBD2 (6 bases). In germline, CDR1 is SGHRS, CDR2 YFSETQ. CDR3 length equals 15 residues. V was shortened by 4 bases and J by 0 bases, with 14 bases between the two germline ends. CDR3 in amino acids: CASSPRGEFSYEQYF. In DNA, the CDR3 is TGCGCCAGCAGCCCACGCGGGGAGTTCTCCTACGAGCAGTACTTC.

V usage is TRBV7-2 and J usage is TRBJ1-1, with a possible D match to TRBD1 (6 bases). Germline CDR1 is SGHTA and CDR2 is FQGNSA. V shed 4 bases and J shed 0 bases, with 21 bases lying between them. The CDR3 is 18 residues long. DNA for the CDR3: TGTGCCAGCAGCTCCCGCACCATTCCAGGGGCGATGAACACTGAAGCTTTCTTT. Amino acid sequence: CASSSRTIPGAMNTEAFF. Variable domain in full (rest from reference TRBV7-2 and TRBJ1-1): GAGVSQSPSNKVTEKGKDVELRCDPISGHTALYWYRQSLGQGLEFLIYFQGNSAPDKSGLPSDRFSAERTGGSVSTLTIQRTQQEDSAVYLCASSSRTIPGAMNTEAFFGQGTRLTVV.

The rearrangement joins TRBV29-1 to TRBJ2-5; D is unclear. This CDR3 has 13 amino acids. The germline V gene has CDR1 SQVTM and CDR2 ANQGSEA. Trimming stripped 1 base from V and 3 bases from J, with 9 bases between. The CDR3 DNA follows: TGCAGCGTTGAAGTCCGGCGGAAAGAGACCCAGTACTTC. This sequence encodes CSVEVRRKETQYF. Supplemented by reference TRBV29-1 and TRBJ2-5, the full variable domain reads SAVISQKPSRDICQRGTSLTIQCQVDSQVTMMFWYRQQPGQSLTLIATANQGSEATYESGFVIDKFPISRPNLTFSTLTVSNMSPEDSSIYLCSVEVRRKETQYFGPGTRLLVL.

This clone was recorded only once. This CDR3 is CATRTRGSPDTQYF. The CDR3 nucleotides read TGTGCCACGCGGACAAGGGGATCCCCAGATACGCAGTATTTT. The genes are TRBV5-8 and TRBJ2-3; D is possibly TRBD1 (5 bases). CDR1 is SGHTS and CDR2 is YDEGEE in the germline V gene. The CDR3 is 14 residues long. V lost 9 bases to trimming and J lost 4 bases, with 18 bases between them.

This chain uses TRBV9 with TRBJ2-1; 7 bases match TRBD2. V lost 0 bases and J lost 5; bases outside the gene matches: 8. CDR1 SGDLS and CDR2 YYNGEE come from the germline V gene. The CDR3 extends over 16 amino acids. The CDR3 DNA reads as TGTGCCAGCAGCGTAGGCGGCCTAGCGGTGAACAATGAGCAGTTCTTC. It is translated as CASSVGGLAVNNEQFF.

The chain joins TRBV28 to TRBJ2-2, with 7 bases aligning to TRBD1. J lost 1 base, V lost 1 base, and 9 bases had no gene match. Germline loops: CDR1 MDHEN, CDR2 SYDVKM. The CDR3 is made up of 18 amino acids. DNA of the CDR3: TGTGCCAGCAGTTTATCTAGACAGGGAAGTAAGAACACCGGGGAGCTGTTTTTT. Translating it yields CASSLSRQGSKNTGELFF.

The V call is TRBV28, the J call TRBJ1-1, with D uncertain. The ends were cut back, 10 bases at V and 0 bases at J, with 12 bases in the middle. The CDR3 extends over 13 amino acids. CDR1 is MDHEN and CDR2 is SYDVKM in the germline V gene. The CDR3 sequence is CATSRELNTEAFF. CDR3 coding DNA: TGTGCCACCTCCCGGGAGTTGAACACTGAAGCTTTCTTT.

The chain recombines TRBV2 with TRBJ1-1; 8 bases fit TRBD1. The germline V gene encodes CDR1 SNHLY and CDR2 FYNNEI. This CDR3 has 14 residues. V trimming: 3 bases; J trimming: 4 bases; junction bases outside the gene matches: 4. Written as DNA, the CDR3 is TGTGCCAGCAGTGATCTAACAGGGGGCACTGAAGCTTTCTTT. It codes for CASSDLTGGTEAFF.

The J gene is TRBJ1-6, the V gene TRBV6-1, with a possible D match to TRBD1 (5 bases). This CDR3 has 15 amino acids. Germline CDR1 and CDR2: MNHNS and SASEGT. V gave up 7 bases and J gave up 3 bases, with 13 bases separating them. The CDR3 loop is CASTPRGNYNSPLHF. The CDR3 nucleotides are TGTGCCAGCACTCCCCGGGGCAACTATAATTCACCCCTCCACTTT.

This clone occurred once. This chain connects TRBV5-1 to TRBJ2-2; D remains ambiguous. The CDR3 is 13 residues long. Between the trimmed V and J ends, which lost 1 base and 6 bases, there was a span of 7 bases. From germline, CDR1 is SGHRS and CDR2 YFSETQ. Here the CDR3 reads CASSLRVSGELFF. CDR3 DNA sequence: TGCGCCAGCAGCTTGCGGGTTTCCGGGGAGCTGTTTTTT. Filled out from reference TRBV5-1 and TRBJ2-2, the complete variable domain reads KAGVTQTPRYLIKTRGQQVTLSCSPISGHRSVSWYQQTPGQGLQFLFEYFSETQRNKGNFPGRFSGRQFSNSRSEMNVSTLELGDSALYLCASSLRVSGELFFGEGSRLTVL.

The J gene is TRBJ1-4, the V gene TRBV5-4; D might be TRBD1 (5 bases). Germline V gene sequence: CDR1 SGHNT, CDR2 YYREEE (reference sequence). The CDR3 has 15 residues. Trimming cost V 0 bases and J 6 bases, with 12 bases left between them. CDR3 residues: CASSLGGLADEKLFF. CDR3 in DNA: TGTGCCAGCAGCTTGGGGGGGTTGGCGGATGAAAAACTGTTTTTT.

This sequence joins TRBV10-3 and TRBJ1-5; D not certain. From germline, CDR1 is ENHRY and CDR2 SYGVKD. This CDR3 has 13 amino acids. V was clipped by 0 bases and J by 6 bases, with 6 bases between them. The CDR3 coding sequence is TGTGCCATCAGTGAGTCGACGGTTCAGCCCCAGCATTTT. Its protein is CAISESTVQPQHF.